The 30 T cell receptor beta chains presented below share a single source sample, sequenced in a study of post-analysis software for immune sequencing data. Unique molecular identifiers were carried by the TCR beta cDNA libraries. TCRdb redid the calling of the PCR reads with MiXCR, one entry per CDR3 protein. The profile shows around 500,000 distinct CDR3 sequences, less than 40% of them singletons. Their antigen targets remain unknown. Whole-study findings and limits: With TRBV5-6, TRBV5-1 and TRBV20-1 included, about five TRBV segments were more frequent in patients than in controls.

The material sequenced was blood. These receptor sequences come from a girl younger than 18 with multiple sclerosis.

This rearrangement joins TRBV6-6 to TRBJ2-1, with TRBD1 matching 9 bases. This CDR3 region has 15 residues. Per germline, CDR1 MNHNY and CDR2 SVGAGI (reference sequence). Trimming at V came to 3 bases and at J to 6 bases, leaving 6 bases not matched to a gene. The CDR3 DNA reads TGTGCCAGCAGTTATGGCGGGACAGGGTTCAATGAGCAGTTCTTC. Its translation: CASSYGGTGFNEQFF.

This chain connects TRBV14 to TRBJ2-7; D unclear. This CDR3 is built from 14 residues. Trimming removed 2 bases from V and 1 base from J, with 9 bases in between. Per germline, CDR1 SGHDN and CDR2 FVKESK. The CDR3 region is CASSQLRASYEQYF. The CDR3 nucleotides are TGTGCCAGCAGCCAATTACGGGCATCCTACGAGCAGTACTTC.

This clonotype was counted between two and nine times. The V and J genes are TRBV15 and TRBJ2-3, with unresolved D. The V and J ends lost 0 bases and 2 bases respectively, with 15 bases between them. Germline loops: CDR1 LNHNV, CDR2 YYDKDF (reference sequence). The CDR3 is 17 amino acids. CDR3 amino acids: CATSRDRQTVLTDTQYF. The CDR3, as DNA: TGTGCCACCAGCAGAGATAGGCAAACAGTCCTCACAGATACGCAGTATTTT.

This chain links TRBV2 with TRBJ2-7, with 9 bases matching TRBD1. Unmatched junction bases numbered 9, after V lost 8 bases and J lost 7 bases. The length of the CDR3 is 13 residues. Germline assignment: CDR1 SNHLY and CDR2 FYNNEI. In nucleotides, the CDR3 is TGTGCCAGCCGGACAGGGGCCGATGGGGAGCAGTACTTC. It codes for CASRTGADGEQYF. Full variable domain (missing parts from reference TRBV2 and TRBJ2-7): EPEVTQTPSHQVTQMGQEVILRCVPISNHLYFYWYRQILGQKVEFLVSFYNNEISEKSEIFDDQFSVERPDGSNFTLKIRSTKLEDSAMYFCASRTGADGEQYFGPGTRLTVT.

This clonotype has only a few counts. The V and J genes are TRBV20-1 and TRBJ2-5; 11 nucleotides align to TRBD2. CDR3 length equals 13 residues. Per the germline V gene, CDR1 is DFQATT and CDR2 is SNEGSKA (reference sequence). V lost 5 bases, J lost 3 bases, and 2 bases stayed unmatched. The CDR3 DNA reads TGCAGTGCTGAACTAGCGGGGGAAGAGACCCAGTACTTC. Its translation: CSAELAGEETQYF.

The chain uses TRBV15 and TRBJ2-3; D unresolved. The CDR3 extends over 17 amino acids. The germline gives CDR1 LNHNV, CDR2 YYDKDF (reference sequence). V lost 3 bases and J lost 0, with 16 bases in between. The CDR3 DNA reads as TGTGCCACCAGCAGCCCCGGTAGGGTCCCTAGCACAGATACGCAGTATTTT. Its translation is CATSSPGRVPSTDTQYF.

The chain combines TRBV2 with TRBJ2-3, with D possibly matching TRBD1 (5 bases). From germline, CDR1 is SNHLY and CDR2 FYNNEI. The V end was cut by 8 bases, the J end by 1 base, with 13 bases between. This CDR3 is built from 14 residues. CDR3 region: CASWFRAGTDTQYF. For the CDR3, the DNA is TGTGCCAGCTGGTTCAGGGCGGGCACAGATACGCAGTATTTT.

The rearrangement uses TRBV11-2 and TRBJ2-7; D gene uncertain. This CDR3 is built from 15 residues. Trimming stripped 1 base from V and 2 bases from J, with 12 bases between. CDR1 and CDR2 (germline): SGHAT, FQNNGV. CDR3: CASSLGSIKAYEQYF. The CDR3 DNA is TGTGCCAGCAGCTTAGGGTCAATTAAGGCCTACGAGCAGTACTTC.

The rearrangement links TRBV29-1 to TRBJ1-1; TRBD1 is a possible D gene (6 bases). There are 13 residues in the CDR3. CDR1 SQVTM and CDR2 ANQGSEA come from the germline V gene. Trimming left V 6 bases short and J 5 bases short, with 16 bases between. CDR3 loop: CSVDQTGRTEAFF. In DNA form, the CDR3 reads TGCAGCGTGGACCAAACAGGGAGGACTGAAGCTTTCTTT.

The rearrangement joins TRBV3-1 to TRBJ2-1; 7 bases line up with TRBD2. This CDR3 contains 16 residues. The trim removed 4 bases at V and 9 bases at J, leaving 15 bases unmatched. The V gene's germline CDR1 is LGHDT and CDR2 YNNKEL (reference sequence). The CDR3 protein is CASSPLREMGISEQFF. The DNA for the CDR3 is TGTGCCAGCAGCCCCTTGCGGGAGATGGGGATAAGTGAGCAGTTCTTC.

The table lists this clonotype with a few counts. The rearrangement links TRBV6-5 to TRBJ1-2, with 9 bases aligning to TRBD1. V shed 2 bases and J 4 bases; nucleotides not matched to a gene: 2. The CDR3 loop spans 14 amino acids. The V gene's germline CDR1 is MNHEY and CDR2 SVGAGI. CDR3 sequence reads: CASSYATGGYGYTF. CDR3 bases: TGTGCCAGCAGTTACGCGACAGGGGGCTATGGCTACACCTTC.

CDR3 region: CASSEGEILREKLFF. DNA of the CDR3: TGTGCCAGCAGTGAAGGGGAAATTCTTCGGGAAAAACTGTTTTTT. V and J are TRBV6-1 and TRBJ1-4; D is unclear. The V end was cut by 1 base, the J end by 8 bases, with 14 bases between. The CDR3 consists of 15 residues. Germline V gene lookup returns CDR1 MNHNS and CDR2 SASEGT.

This clonotype was seen repeatedly, ten times or more. The chain carries TRBV11-2 and TRBJ2-7; D remains ambiguous. The CDR3 extends over 15 amino acids. CDR1 SGHAT and CDR2 FQNNGV come from the germline V gene. With 5 bases removed from V and 3 bases from J, the gap between germline ends came to 17 bases. CDR3 nucleotides: TGTGCCAGCAGCCCAGTCCTCCCGACTGGCTACGAGCAGTACTTC. Protein product: CASSPVLPTGYEQYF.

The genes are TRBV6-1 and TRBJ2-7, with a tentative D call TRBD1 (5 bases). Germline V gene sequence: CDR1 MNHNS, CDR2 SASEGT. V was shortened by 6 bases and J by 1 base, with 13 bases between the two germline ends. The CDR3 is 14 residues long. CDR3 coding DNA: TGTGCCAGCAGCCCGACAGAGGATTCCTACGAGCAGTACTTC. Protein product: CASSPTEDSYEQYF.

V is TRBV6-1 and J is TRBJ2-3; the D is unclear. CDR1 MNHNS and CDR2 SASEGT come from the germline V gene. The CDR3 runs 13 residues. V gave up 0 bases and J gave up 7 bases, with 8 bases separating them. The DNA of the CDR3 is TGTGCCAGCAGTGAAGCACCGAAGAATACGCAGTATTTT. Its protein is CASSEAPKNTQYF.

The chain carries TRBV20-1 and TRBJ1-5; no reliable D call. The germline V gene has CDR1 DFQATT and CDR2 SNEGSKA (reference sequence). This CDR3 region has 11 residues. Trimming cost V 3 bases and J 3 bases, with 3 bases left between them. The CDR3 sequence: CSARSNQPQHF. For the CDR3, the DNA is TGCAGTGCTAGGTCCAATCAGCCCCAGCATTTT.

This clonotype was found many times. The rearrangement uses TRBV29-1 and TRBJ1-2, with TRBD1 as a possible D gene (5 bases). The CDR3 length is 13 residues. The germline V and J ends were trimmed by 3 bases and 2 bases, with 10 bases remaining between them. The germline gives CDR1 SQVTM, CDR2 ANQGSEA. The CDR3 DNA reads as TGCAGCGTTGACCGGACACAAAACTATGGCTACACCTTC. Encoded protein: CSVDRTQNYGYTF. The full variable domain, with the rest looked up from reference TRBV29-1 and TRBJ1-2, is SAVISQKPSRDICQRGTSLTIQCQVDSQVTMMFWYRQQPGQSLTLIATANQGSEATYESGFVIDKFPISRPNLTFSTLTVSNMSPEDSSIYLCSVDRTQNYGYTFGSGTRLTVV.

This sequence joins TRBV20-1 and TRBJ1-5; weak D call: TRBD1 (6 bases). Germline-derived CDR1 and CDR2 are DFQATT and SNEGSKA (reference sequence). V was pared by 5 bases and J by 0 bases, with 8 bases between. The CDR3 loop spans 13 amino acids. DNA for the CDR3: TGCAGTGCTGTCAGGGGTAGCAATCAGCCCCAGCATTTT. It encodes CSAVRGSNQPQHF.

This clonotype was counted a few times. The chain is built from TRBV10-2 and TRBJ1-6; D ambiguous. This CDR3 has 16 residues. The germline gives CDR1 WSHSY, CDR2 SAAADI. V dropped 8 bases and J dropped 7 bases, with 21 bases sitting between them. CDR3 in amino acids: CASWRHLDGGNSPLHF. CDR3 nucleotide sequence: TGCGCCAGCTGGAGGCATCTTGACGGCGGGAATTCACCCCTCCACTTT.

V and J are TRBV5-5 and TRBJ1-2, with D maybe TRBD1 (5 bases). The V end lost 0 bases, the J end lost 4 bases, and 13 bases lay between the germline ends. This CDR3 spans 15 amino acids. Germline CDR1 is SGHKS and CDR2 is YYEKEE (reference sequence). Written as DNA, the CDR3 is TGTGCCAGCAGCTTGGATTTGGGGCGGGGCTATGGCTACACCTTC. Translated, it gives CASSLDLGRGYGYTF. The full variable domain, its missing parts supplied by reference TRBV5-5 and TRBJ1-2, is DAGVTQSPTHLIKTRGQQVTLRCSPISGHKSVSWYQQVLGQGPQFIFQYYEKEERGRGNFPDRFSARQFPNYSSELNVNALLLGDSALYLCASSLDLGRGYGYTFGSGTRLTVV.

This chain links TRBV25-1 with TRBJ1-2; D unresolved. Germline V lookup: CDR1 MGHDK, CDR2 SYGVNS. This CDR3 spans 12 amino acids. V was clipped by 4 bases and J by 4 bases, with 7 bases between them. CDR3 sequence: CASSGGPYGYTF. CDR3 in DNA: TGTGCCAGCAGTGGTGGGCCCTATGGCTACACCTTC.

A note on this clonotype: One end of the junction does not line up with germline, which may come from a read error. The rearrangement joins TRBV5-1 to TRBJ1-2; no clear D. Germline-derived CDR1 and CDR2 are SGHRS and YFSETQ. CDR3 length equals 13 residues. For the CDR3, the DNA is TGCACCAGCAGCTTGGTCGGGTCGGAGGGCTACACCTTC. It specifies CTSSLVGSEGYTF. The full variable domain, rest sourced from reference TRBV5-1 and TRBJ1-2, is KAGVTQTPRYLIKTRGQQVTLSCSPISGHRSVSWYQQTPGQGLQFLFEYFSETQRNKGNFPGRFSGRQFSNSRSEMNVSTLELGDSALYLCTSSLVGSEGYTFGSGTRLTVV.

The chain has TRBV27 and TRBJ2-1, with D unclear. V lost 5 bases and J lost 0, with 11 bases in between. In germline, CDR1 is MNHEY, CDR2 SMNVEV (reference sequence). The CDR3 has 15 amino acids. The chain's CDR3 is CASSPFGSSYNEQFF. DNA of the CDR3: TGTGCCAGCAGTCCCTTTGGGTCCTCCTACAATGAGCAGTTCTTC.

This clonotype has more than one count but fewer than ten. This sequence joins TRBV12-3 or TRBV12-4 and TRBJ2-7; 9 bases map to TRBD2. V shed 6 bases, J shed 4 bases, and the junction held 7 bases outside the gene matches. CDR3 length equals 14 residues. In DNA form, the CDR3 reads TGTGCCAGCAGCCGAGCGGGGGGTGTGTACGAGCAGTACTTC. It specifies CASSRAGGVYEQYF.

The chain combines TRBV20-1 with TRBJ2-3; tentatively, D is TRBD1 or TRBD2 (5 bases each). Trimming took off 6 bases at V and 2 bases at J, with 18 bases between the two ends. CDR3 size: 15 residues. From germline, CDR1 is DFQATT and CDR2 SNEGSKA (reference sequence). CDR3 residues: CSAPHRDPATDTQYF. CDR3 coding DNA: TGCAGTGCCCCTCACCGGGACCCGGCCACAGATACGCAGTATTTT.

This chain connects TRBV4-2 to TRBJ2-5; 10 bases are shared with TRBD2. The assigned J gene may be wrong: the sequence end matches TRBJ2-7 better. CDR1 is LGHNA and CDR2 is YNFKEQ in the germline V gene. The CDR3 runs 14 residues. For the CDR3, the DNA is TGTGCCAGCAGAGCACTAGCGGGGTCCTACGAGCAGTACTTC. It specifies CASRALAGSYEQYF.

The chain employs TRBV28 and TRBJ2-7; D is unresolved. Looked up from germline, CDR1 is MDHEN and CDR2 is SYDVKM. V shed 6 bases and J shed 2 bases, with 17 bases lying between them. The CDR3 length is 15 residues. The CDR3 loop is CASSPSLGRTYEQYF. The CDR3 coding sequence is TGTGCCAGCAGCCCTTCCCTTGGCAGAACCTACGAGCAGTACTTC.

Only a few counts were recorded for this clonotype. The V gene is TRBV9, the J gene TRBJ1-5, with a tentative D call TRBD1 (5 bases). CDR3 size: 15 residues. Germline CDR1 and CDR2: SGDLS and YYNGEE. V was pared by 4 bases and J by 3 bases, with 14 bases between. DNA for the CDR3: TGTGCCAGCAGCCCCCGAGGGGCTGACAATCAGCCCCAGCATTTT. Protein: CASSPRGADNQPQHF.

This clonotype was counted between two and nine times. The chain employs TRBV10-3 and TRBJ2-3; 8 bases match TRBD2. The J segment lost 4 bases and the V segment lost 10 bases, leaving 10 bases of the junction unmatched. CDR1 and CDR2 (germline): ENHRY, SYGVKD. The CDR3 extends over 14 amino acids. The CDR3 sequence: CATRTSQDSDTQYF. The DNA of the CDR3 is TGTGCCACCCGGACTAGCCAAGACTCAGATACGCAGTATTTT.

In its sample, this clonotype was seen a few times. This chain links TRBV15 with TRBJ2-4; 9 nucleotides agree with TRBD1. Germline V lookup: CDR1 LNHNV, CDR2 YYDKDF (reference sequence). CDR3 length: 15 amino acids. Unmatched junction bases numbered 5, after V lost 1 base and J lost 7 bases. The CDR3 DNA follows: TGTGCCACCAGCAGAGGACAGGGGGTTGAGAACATTCAGTACTTC. Residues: CATSRGQGVENIQYF.